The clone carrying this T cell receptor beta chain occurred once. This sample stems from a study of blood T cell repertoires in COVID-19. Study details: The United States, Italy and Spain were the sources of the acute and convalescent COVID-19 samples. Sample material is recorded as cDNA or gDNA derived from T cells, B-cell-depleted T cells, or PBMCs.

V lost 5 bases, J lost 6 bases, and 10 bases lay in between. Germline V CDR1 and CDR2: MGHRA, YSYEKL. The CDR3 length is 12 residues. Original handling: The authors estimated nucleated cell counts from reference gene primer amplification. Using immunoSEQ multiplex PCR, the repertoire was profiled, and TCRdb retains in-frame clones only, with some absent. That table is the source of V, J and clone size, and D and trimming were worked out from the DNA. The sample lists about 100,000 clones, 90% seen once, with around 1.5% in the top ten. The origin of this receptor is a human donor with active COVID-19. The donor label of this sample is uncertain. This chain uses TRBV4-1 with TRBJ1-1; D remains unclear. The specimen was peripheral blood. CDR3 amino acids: CASSGQLAEAFF. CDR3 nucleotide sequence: TGCGCCAGCAGCGGTCAACTAGCTGAAGCTTTCTTT.